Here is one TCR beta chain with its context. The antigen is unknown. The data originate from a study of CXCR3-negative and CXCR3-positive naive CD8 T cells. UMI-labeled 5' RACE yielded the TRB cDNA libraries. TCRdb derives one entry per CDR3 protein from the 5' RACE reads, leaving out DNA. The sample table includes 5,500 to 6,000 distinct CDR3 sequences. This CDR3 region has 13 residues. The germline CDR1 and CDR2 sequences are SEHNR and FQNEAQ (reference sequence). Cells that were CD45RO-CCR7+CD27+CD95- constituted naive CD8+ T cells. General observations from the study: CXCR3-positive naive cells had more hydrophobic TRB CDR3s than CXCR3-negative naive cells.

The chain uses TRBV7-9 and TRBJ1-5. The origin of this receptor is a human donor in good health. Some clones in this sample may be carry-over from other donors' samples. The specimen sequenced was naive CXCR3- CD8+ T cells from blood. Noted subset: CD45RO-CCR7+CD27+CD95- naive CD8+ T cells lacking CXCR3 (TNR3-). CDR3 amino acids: CASSSGEWRPQHF. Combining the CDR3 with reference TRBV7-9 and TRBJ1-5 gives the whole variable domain DTGVSQNPRHKITKRGQNVTFRCDPISEHNRLYWYRQTLGQGPEFLTYFQNEAQLEKSRLLSDRFSAERPKGSFSTLEIQRTEQGDSAMYLCASSSGEWRPQHFGDGTRLSIL.